The 3 T cell receptor beta chains listed next were all sequenced from one sample in a study of T cell responses to AZD1222 COVID-19 vaccine. Method: immunoSEQ multiplex PCR; TCRdb's copy keeps in-frame clones and lacks some. The data show just under 75,000 clones, around three quarters seen once. The sample in question was peripheral blood, obtained 28 days after the second AZD1222 dose. These receptors were collected from an adult who received the AZD1222 COVID-19 vaccine.

The CDR3 bases are TGTGCCACCAGTGACCCATCTCCGGGAGGCACCGAAGAGACCCAGTACTTC. This translates into CATSDPSPGGTEETQYF. This chain uses TRBV24-1 with TRBJ2-5; 7 bases match TRBD2. Trimming cost V 4 bases and J 3 bases; bases outside gene matches: 13. Germline V CDR1 and CDR2: KGHDR, SFDVKD. CDR3 length: 17 residues.

This chain joins TRBV12-3 or TRBV12-4 and TRBJ2-7; tentative D call: TRBD2 (7 bases). The V and J ends lost 6 bases and 5 bases respectively, with 14 bases between them. The CDR3 sequence is 13 residues long. The CDR3 bases are TGTGCCAGCAGCATGGGGGGGCTCCACGAGCAGTACTTC. Its translation is CASSMGGLHEQYF.

The chain couples TRBV5-6 to TRBJ1-2, with a weak D call TRBD1 (5 bases). The V gene's germline CDR1 is SGHDT and CDR2 YYEEEE. The V gene lost 2 bases and the J gene lost 8 bases, with 19 bases spanning the gap. The CDR3 is made up of 15 amino acids. The CDR3, as DNA: TGTGCCAGCAGCTTCCCCCTCGGGGACGGGGACGGCTACACCTTC. It is translated as CASSFPLGDGDGYTF.